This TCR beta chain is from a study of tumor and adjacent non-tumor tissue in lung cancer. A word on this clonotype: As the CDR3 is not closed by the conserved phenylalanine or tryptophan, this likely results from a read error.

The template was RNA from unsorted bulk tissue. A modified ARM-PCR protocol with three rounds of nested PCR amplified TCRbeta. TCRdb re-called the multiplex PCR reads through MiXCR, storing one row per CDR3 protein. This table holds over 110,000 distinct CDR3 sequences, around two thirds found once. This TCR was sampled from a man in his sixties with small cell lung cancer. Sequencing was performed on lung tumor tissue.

CDR3 nucleotides: TGTGCCAGCAGCTTTGGACTAGGGGGTGGGCAGTTCCTC. This gives the protein CASSFGLGGGQFL. The rearrangement uses TRBV11-3 and TRBJ2-1, with D perhaps matching TRBD2 (7 bases). With 3 bases removed from V and 12 bases from J, the gap between germline ends came to 15 bases. The CDR3 has 13 residues. The germline gives CDR1 SGHNT, CDR2 YENEEA.